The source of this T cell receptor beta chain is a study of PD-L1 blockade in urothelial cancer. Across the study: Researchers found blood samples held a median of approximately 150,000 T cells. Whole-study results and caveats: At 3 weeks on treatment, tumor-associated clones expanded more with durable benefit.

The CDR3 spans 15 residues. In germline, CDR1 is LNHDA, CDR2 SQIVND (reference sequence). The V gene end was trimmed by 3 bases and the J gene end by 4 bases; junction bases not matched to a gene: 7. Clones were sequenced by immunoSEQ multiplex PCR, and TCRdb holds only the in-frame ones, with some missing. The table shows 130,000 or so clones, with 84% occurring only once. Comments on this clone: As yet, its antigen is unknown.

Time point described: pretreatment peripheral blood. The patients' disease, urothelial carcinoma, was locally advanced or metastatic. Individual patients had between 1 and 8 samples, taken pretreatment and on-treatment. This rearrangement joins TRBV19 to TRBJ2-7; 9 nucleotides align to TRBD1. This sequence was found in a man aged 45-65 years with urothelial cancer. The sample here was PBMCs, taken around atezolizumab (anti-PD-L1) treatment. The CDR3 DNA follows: TGTGCCAGTAGTATGGGGCCGGGACAGGGTTACGAGCAGTACTTC. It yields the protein CASSMGPGQGYEQYF.